One and the same sample provided the 9 T cell receptor beta chains below, sequenced in a study of CD8+ T cells in alopecia areata. In each case, RNA was isolated and then reverse transcribed into cDNA as the sequencing template. Using immunoSEQ multiplex PCR, the repertoire was profiled, and TCRdb retains in-frame clones only, with some absent. The profile shows roughly 200,000 clones, 63% of them singletons. The sample in question was CD4+ T cells sorted from blood, obtained at week 0. These receptors came from a human donor with alopecia areata.

The chain has TRBV7-6 and TRBJ1-1; D call uncertain. This CDR3 region has 15 residues. Germline CDR1 SGHVS, CDR2 FNYEAQ. The germline V and J ends were trimmed by 1 base and 0 bases, with 9 bases remaining between them. This CDR3 is CASSLGTQLNTEAFF. DNA for the CDR3: TGTGCCAGCAGCTTAGGGACTCAGTTGAACACTGAAGCTTTCTTT.

This clone was seen only a few times. Germline and junction disagree at one end, which may indicate a read error. J is TRBJ1-2 and V is TRBV6-6; TRBD1 agrees at 7 bases. The CDR3 is 15 amino acids. Germline CDR1 and CDR2: MNHNY and SVGAGI (reference sequence). The CDR3 region has the DNA TGTGCCAGCAGCCACCGAAACTTGACAGGGAGGGCGGCTGGCTTC. This encodes CASSHRNLTGRAAGF.

This chain links TRBV29-1 with TRBJ2-1, with 9 bases matching TRBD1. This CDR3 spans 12 amino acids. CDR1 is SQVTM, CDR2 ANQGSEA, per germline. The CDR3 loop reads CSERQGVNEQFF. CDR3 DNA: TGCAGTGAACGACAGGGGGTTAATGAGCAGTTCTTC.

This clone was detected a few times. Other DNA sequences of this sample code for an identical CDR3. The rearrangement uses TRBV30 and TRBJ2-7, with unresolved D. Germline V gives CDR1 GTSNPN, CDR2 SVGIG (reference sequence). The CDR3 contains 11 residues. Trimming cost V 0 bases and J 3 bases, with 3 bases left between them. CDR3 DNA sequence: TGTGCCTGGAGTGTTAACTACGAGCAGTACTTC. It yields the protein CAWSVNYEQYF.

V and J are TRBV7-6 and TRBJ2-4, with TRBD1 as a possible D gene (6 bases). This CDR3 has 13 amino acids. Germline V CDR1 and CDR2: SGHVS, FNYEAQ. V lost 5 bases to trimming and J lost 5 bases, with 10 bases between them. The CDR3: CASSQGQQNIQYF. The CDR3 bases are TGTGCCAGCAGCCAGGGACAACAAAACATTCAGTACTTC. Using reference TRBV7-6 and TRBJ2-4 for the parts outside the CDR3, the full variable domain is GAGVSQSPRYKVTKRGQDVALRCDPISGHVSLYWYRQALGQGPEFLTYFNYEAQQDKSGLPNDRFSAERPEGSISTLTIQRTEQRDSAMYRCASSQGQQNIQYFGAGTRLSVL.

This clone turned up a few times. This sequence joins TRBV11-2 and TRBJ1-4; the D is unclear. Trimming took off 5 bases at V and 5 bases at J, with 9 bases between the two ends. This CDR3 region has 13 residues. Germline lookup yields CDR1 SGHAT and CDR2 FQNNGV. CDR3 loop: CASSQGLNEKLFF. In nucleotides, the CDR3 is TGTGCCAGCAGCCAAGGACTCAATGAAAAACTGTTTTTT.

The chain couples TRBV28 to TRBJ2-7; D possibly corresponds to TRBD2 (6 bases). Germline CDR1 is MDHEN and CDR2 is SYDVKM. The CDR3 contains 13 residues. Trimming cost V 7 bases and J 5 bases, with 15 bases left between them. CDR3 loop: CASTSGTRDEQYF. The CDR3, as DNA: TGTGCCAGCACCTCCGGGACTCGCGACGAGCAGTACTTC.

The chain joins TRBV1 to TRBJ1-2; the table's D call of TRBD1 was not tested on the DNA. TRBV1 is annotated as a pseudogene. The CDR3 runs 16 residues. The CDR3 here is CTSSQGPSGQRSGYTF. As DNA, the CDR3 is TGCACCAGCAGCCAAGGGCCTTCGGGACAACGGAGTGGCTACACCTTC.

The DNA for the CDR3 is TGCGCCAGCAGCCAAGAGTTCGCTCGGGGACAGGGGGCGCCTGGGGCCAACGTCCTGACTTTC. This sequence encodes CASSQEFARGQGAPGANVLTF. V gene TRBV4-3 combines with J gene TRBJ2-6, with 12 bases fitting TRBD1. The CDR3 loop spans 21 amino acids. CDR1 is LGHNA and CDR2 is YSLEER in the germline V gene. Trimming took 0 bases from V and 2 from J; bases not matched to a gene: 11.